The next 20 T cell receptor beta chains were all read from a single sample in a study of blood T cell repertoires in COVID-19 (TCRdb year 2020). The library was produced with the immunoSEQ multiplex PCR assay. TCRdb re-hosts the immuneACCESS table, in-frame sequences only. Its copies lack some clones; in the studies checked, an unresolved V gene accounts for under half of them, and the cause for the rest is not known. Within this sample are about 62,000 clones, with approximately 86% of them counted one time only. Clones ranked in the top ten supply more than 1% of the sample. Input material: peripheral blood. These receptors originate from a man in his sixties or seventies with acute or convalescent COVID-19.

This chain links TRBV3-1 (or the pseudogene TRBV3-2) with TRBJ2-7, with D perhaps matching TRBD2 (6 bases). V was shortened by 2 bases and J by 4 bases, with 12 bases between the two germline ends. Per the germline V gene, CDR1 is LGHDT and CDR2 is YNNKEL (reference sequence). This CDR3 spans 14 amino acids. This CDR3 reads CASSQLGLLYEQYF. The CDR3 DNA reads as TGTGCCAGCAGCCAACTGGGACTCTTATACGAGCAGTACTTC.

The V call is TRBV5-1, the J call TRBJ1-2; 7 nucleotides align to TRBD1. The CDR3 length is 13 residues. Germline trimming cut 4 bases from V and 3 bases from J; bases unmatched to any gene: 3. Germline loops: CDR1 SGHRS, CDR2 YFSETQ. The CDR3, as DNA: TGCGCCAGCAGCCAAACAGGGGACTATGGCTACACCTTC. Translated: CASSQTGDYGYTF. Full variable domain (outside the CDR3, taken from reference TRBV5-1 and TRBJ1-2): KAGVTQTPRYLIKTRGQQVTLSCSPISGHRSVSWYQQTPGQGLQFLFEYFSETQRNKGNFPGRFSGRQFSNSRSEMNVSTLELGDSALYLCASSQTGDYGYTFGSGTRLTVV.

The chain combines TRBV5-1 with TRBJ1-2; D unresolved. The CDR3 length is 13 residues. In germline, CDR1 is SGHRS, CDR2 YFSETQ. V dropped 6 bases and J dropped 0 bases, with 9 bases sitting between them. The CDR3 protein is CASNEDTNYGYTF. CDR3 bases: TGCGCCAGCAACGAAGACACTAACTATGGCTACACCTTC.

This clone was seen more than once but under ten times. This rearrangement joins TRBV28 to TRBJ2-6, with a tentative D call TRBD2 (5 bases). V lost 3 bases and J 0 bases, leaving 12 bases between the germline ends. The CDR3 spans 17 residues. Looked up from germline, CDR1 is MDHEN and CDR2 is SYDVKM. The CDR3 nucleotides read TGTGCCAGCAGTTTGAGGAGGATAAGCTCTGGGGCCAACGTCCTGACTTTC. It codes for CASSLRRISSGANVLTF.

The chain employs TRBV6-5 and TRBJ2-5; possibly TRBD2 for D (6 bases). V was shortened by 8 bases and J by 5 bases, with 21 bases between the two germline ends. The CDR3 length is 15 residues. Germline V gene sequence: CDR1 MNHEY, CDR2 SVGAGI. The CDR3 DNA reads TGTGCCAGCCGCACCCCGGCGGGGCTCGGGGAGACCCAGTACTTC. The encoded protein is CASRTPAGLGETQYF.

The sample holds one count of this clone. V and J are TRBV3-1 (or the pseudogene TRBV3-2) and TRBJ2-1; the D gene is possibly TRBD1 (6 bases). The CDR3 runs to 17 residues. V lost 2 bases and J 0 bases, leaving 14 bases between the germline ends. CDR1 is LGHDT and CDR2 is YNNKEL in the germline V gene (reference sequence). As DNA, the CDR3 is TGTGCCAGCAGCCAACCCCGGACAGATAGCTCCTACAATGAGCAGTTCTTC. Translated: CASSQPRTDSSYNEQFF.

To note about this clone: The same CDR3 also results from other DNA sequences found in this sample. The V call is TRBV18, the J call TRBJ2-2; D not resolved. V shed 3 bases and J shed 1 base, with 12 bases lying between them. CDR1 and CDR2 from the germline V gene are KGHSH and LQKENI. CDR3 length equals 16 residues. The CDR3 region has the DNA TGTGCCAGCTCACCGGGCGATCAAAGGAACACCGGGGAGCTGTTTTTT. It codes for CASSPGDQRNTGELFF.

V is TRBV7-9 and J is TRBJ1-4; D possibly corresponds to TRBD1 (6 bases). This CDR3 comprises 16 residues. V shed 2 bases and J shed 1 base, with 11 bases lying between them. The germline V gene has CDR1 SEHNR and CDR2 FQNEAQ (reference sequence). CDR3 coding DNA: TGTGCCAGCAGCTTACAGGGGCAAGGAACTAATGAAAAACTGTTTTTT. It translates to CASSLQGQGTNEKLFF.

This rearrangement joins TRBV11-2 to TRBJ2-2; TRBD2 aligns across 10 bases. With V trimmed by 2 bases and J by 11 bases, 8 bases remained unmatched. Germline CDR1 and CDR2: SGHAT and FQNNGV. The CDR3 totals 15 residues. Here the CDR3 reads CASSLILAGPSELFF. CDR3 DNA: TGTGCCAGCAGCTTAATACTAGCGGGACCAAGCGAGCTGTTTTTT. The complete variable domain, with remaining parts taken from reference TRBV11-2 and TRBJ2-2, reads EAGVAQSPRYKIIEKRQSVAFWCNPISGHATLYWYQQILGQGPKLLIQFQNNGVVDDSQLPKDRFSAERLKGVDSTLKIQPAKLEDSAVYLCASSLILAGPSELFFGEGSRLTVL.

The rearrangement uses TRBV7-9 and TRBJ1-6; 9 nucleotides align to TRBD1. Germline assignment: CDR1 SEHNR and CDR2 FQNEAQ (reference sequence). Losses at the gene ends were 6 bases for V and 10 bases for J; bases not matched to a gene: 7. The CDR3 runs to 14 residues. DNA of the CDR3: TGTGCCAGCAGTTCGGGACAGGGAGAATCACCCCTCCACTTT. As protein: CASSSGQGESPLHF.

A remark on this clone: A read error may produce the germline difference seen at one junction end. This sequence joins TRBV5-3 and TRBJ1-5, with 7 bases lining up with TRBD1. TRBV5-3 is labeled an ORF, and its function is uncertain. The CDR3 loop spans 15 amino acids. The CDR3 spells CARSPRIGGNQPQHF. The CDR3 nucleotides are TGTGCCAGAAGCCCCCGTATAGGGGGCAACCAGCCCCAGCATTTT.

The chain carries TRBV4-1 and TRBJ2-3, with a weak D call TRBD2 (6 bases). Germline-derived CDR1 and CDR2 are MGHRA and YSYEKL. The CDR3 totals 18 residues. Between the trimmed V and J ends, which lost 3 bases and 3 bases, there was a span of 22 bases. This CDR3 reads CASSQAPLGGGKTDTQYF. In DNA, the CDR3 is TGCGCCAGCAGCCAGGCCCCTTTGGGGGGAGGAAAAACAGATACGCAGTATTTT.

V and J are TRBV6-5 and TRBJ1-2, with no clear D. The germline V gene has CDR1 MNHEY and CDR2 SVGAGI. The CDR3 covers 14 residues. V lost 0 bases and J lost 10, with 15 bases in between. CDR3 coding DNA: TGTGCCAGCAGTTACTCCCCGACAACGTCAGACTACACCTTC. Encoded protein: CASSYSPTTSDYTF.

Worth noting for this clone: A read error may produce the germline difference seen at one junction end. The gene calls are TRBV6-4 and TRBJ2-1; no reliable D call. This CDR3 is 13 amino acids long. Germline V gene lookup returns CDR1 MRHNA and CDR2 SNTAGT. The CDR3 region has the DNA TGTGCCAGCAGTGACTCACCGCACAATAAGCAGTTCTTC. As protein: CASSDSPHNKQFF.

V and J are TRBV30 and TRBJ1-5, with TRBD1 identical over 9 bases. The V segment lost 3 bases and the J segment 1 base; nucleotides outside the gene matches: 19. The germline V gene has CDR1 GTSNPN and CDR2 SVGIG (reference sequence). The length of the CDR3 is 20 residues. The CDR3 sequence is CAWSPRTGVATVRSNQPQHF. The CDR3 DNA reads TGTGCCTGGAGCCCCCGGACAGGGGTCGCGACGGTCCGAAGCAATCAGCCCCAGCATTTT.

In its sample, this clone was seen once. V is TRBV27 and J is TRBJ2-6, with a weak D call TRBD1 (6 bases). V was shortened by 4 bases and J by 0 bases, with 19 bases between the two germline ends. Germline V gene sequence: CDR1 MNHEY, CDR2 SMNVEV (reference sequence). The CDR3 spans 19 residues. In DNA, the CDR3 is TGTGCCAGCAGTTGGGGGCAAGGAATTTGGAGCTCTGGGGCCAACGTCCTGACTTTC. Protein: CASSWGQGIWSSGANVLTF.

This chain connects TRBV28 to TRBJ1-6; D remains unclear. Trimming pared 7 bases from V and 14 bases from J, leaving 18 bases between. In germline, CDR1 is MDHEN, CDR2 SYDVKM. This CDR3 is built from 13 residues. The DNA for the CDR3 is TGTGCCAGCACGGGTTCAAGTGTGTGGTCCCTCCACTTT. It translates to CASTGSSVWSLHF.

The J gene is TRBJ1-2, the V gene TRBV20-1; D unclear. Germline CDR1 DFQATT, CDR2 SNEGSKA (reference sequence). Trimming removed 4 bases from V and 5 bases from J, with 5 bases in between. The CDR3 has 10 amino acids. CDR3 sequence: CSAMTYGYTF. CDR3 nucleotide sequence: TGCAGTGCTATGACATATGGCTACACCTTC.

This chain links TRBV28 with TRBJ2-5; 11 bases map to TRBD1. With 4 bases clipped from V and 2 bases from J, the junction kept 9 bases outside the gene matches. The CDR3 has 17 amino acids. The V gene's germline CDR1 is MDHEN and CDR2 SYDVKM. CDR3 region: CASSSSRDRGRQETQYF. Here the CDR3 DNA reads TGTGCCAGCAGTTCAAGCAGGGACAGGGGGAGGCAAGAGACCCAGTACTTC.

The V gene is TRBV19, the J gene TRBJ2-7; D gene unclear. The germline V gene has CDR1 LNHDA and CDR2 SQIVND (reference sequence). Trimming pared 3 bases from V and 5 bases from J, leaving 8 bases between. The CDR3 sequence is 12 residues long. The CDR3 spells CASSMTIHEQYF. As DNA, the CDR3 is TGTGCCAGTAGTATGACAATCCACGAGCAGTACTTC.